The entry below gives a single TCR beta chain sequence along with its context. Its target is unknown. The sample comes from a study of cytomegalovirus exposure and HLA in healthy donors. The V end lost 2 bases, the J end lost 1 base, and 6 bases lay between the germline ends. CDR1 MNHNY and CDR2 SVGAGI come from the germline V gene (reference sequence). The length of the CDR3 is 13 residues. Broader study findings: Other equally common chains were less clonally expanded than HLA-associated TCR beta chains, a later analysis showed.

Vbeta (60) and Jbeta (13) primers were used in the PCR. Measured with immunoSEQ multiplex PCR; TCRdb has only the in-frame clones, and not every one. Among over 150,000 clones, roughly 80% were seen once, and the ten largest hold around 2.3%. This chain uses TRBV6-6 with TRBJ2-7, with D possibly TRBD1 on 5 matching bases. The source of this sequence is a male donor in good health and CMV-seronegative. Material for sequencing was PBMCs. The CDR3 nucleotides are TGTGCCAGCAGTTACGACAGATCCTACGAGCAGTACTTC. This encodes CASSYDRSYEQYF.